This T cell receptor beta chain is from a study of CD8 T cells in Susac syndrome. This clonotype was recorded only once. Germline CDR1 LGHNA, CDR2 YNFKEQ. The CDR3 totals 17 residues. J was trimmed by 4 bases and V by 0 bases; bases with no gene match: 5. Sequencing targeted TCR beta in T cells from blood (CD8+ and CD4+). After extraction with the RNeasy kit, roughly 0.45 to 1 ug of the RNA was reverse transcribed using random hexamers. Multiplex PCR with immunoSEQ amplified the TCR beta CDR3 across 54 Vbeta and 13 Jbeta. TCRdb re-called the immunoSEQ multiplex PCR reads through MiXCR, storing one row per CDR3 protein. Of about 120,000 distinct CDR3 sequences detected, approximately 90% appear once; the ten largest clones hold over 0.1%.

Sequencing input: CD8+ T cells from PBMCs. This TCR came from a human donor in good health. The gene calls are TRBV4-2 and TRBJ2-1; 11 nucleotides agree with TRBD2. The CDR3: CASSQDIAGGPYNEQFF. The CDR3 nucleotides read TGTGCCAGCAGCCAAGATATAGCGGGAGGGCCTTACAATGAGCAGTTCTTC.